These 9 T cell receptor beta chains originate from one sample sequenced in a study of cytomegalovirus exposure and HLA in healthy donors (dated by TCRdb to 2016 to 2017). Library preparation was by the immunoSEQ multiplex PCR assay. A mixture of 60 forward primers for TCR Vbeta segments and 13 reverse primers for TCR Jbeta segments was used in the multiplex PCR. The clones in this table, taken by TCRdb from immuneACCESS, are in-frame only. Not every clone is retained; where verified, under half of the shortfall comes from an unresolved V gene, and the cause of the rest is unknown. For this sample the table gives a few hundred thousand clones, of which nearly 80% were detected only once. The ten biggest clones cover around 1.8% of the sample. Sequencing used PBMCs. The receptor source for this set is a man younger than 35 in good health and CMV-seronegative.

This chain links TRBV7-6 with TRBJ1-2; the match to TRBD1 covers 7 bases. The CDR3 covers 14 residues. The germline V gene has CDR1 SGHVS and CDR2 FNYEAQ. V was clipped by 3 bases and J by 9 bases; unmatched bases: 10. This CDR3 reads CASSLTGSPISYTF. The CDR3, as DNA: TGTGCCAGCAGCTTGACAGGGTCACCTATTAGCTACACCTTC.

The chain couples TRBV13 to TRBJ2-7; 7 bases match TRBD1. The V gene end was trimmed by 6 bases and the J gene end by 2 bases; junction bases not matched to a gene: 7. The CDR3 has 14 residues. Germline V lookup: CDR1 PRHDT, CDR2 FYEKMQ (reference sequence). In DNA form, the CDR3 reads TGTGCCAGCAGTCGGGACAGTACAACCTACGAGCAGTACTTC. Translated: CASSRDSTTYEQYF.

The chain is built from TRBV18 and TRBJ2-1; weak D call: TRBD2 (5 bases). CDR1 KGHSH and CDR2 LQKENI come from the germline V gene. V was cut by 6 bases and J by 5 bases, with 23 bases left in between. The length of the CDR3 is 17 residues. CDR3 residues: CASSGIFTEGPDNEQFF. In nucleotides, the CDR3 is TGTGCCAGCTCTGGCATTTTCACAGAGGGCCCGGACAATGAGCAGTTCTTC. The variable domain in full, with the rest retrieved from reference TRBV18 and TRBJ2-1, is NAGVMQNPRHLVRRRGQEARLRCSPMKGHSHVYWYRQLPEEGLKFMVYLQKENIIDESGMPKERFSAEFPKEGPSILRIQQVVRGDSAAYFCASSGIFTEGPDNEQFFGPGTRLTVL.

This clone was observed a handful of times. The genes are TRBV28 and TRBJ1-5, with no clear D. Trimming cost V 2 bases and J 8 bases, with 16 bases left between them. The CDR3 loop spans 15 amino acids. CDR1 and CDR2 from the germline V gene are MDHEN and SYDVKM. CDR3 region: CASSLPLLGGKPQHF. CDR3 nucleotide sequence: TGTGCCAGCAGTTTACCCTTGCTCGGAGGTAAGCCCCAGCATTTT.

The chain has TRBV27 and TRBJ2-1, with D possibly TRBD1 on 6 matching bases. CDR1 is MNHEY and CDR2 is SMNVEV in the germline V gene (reference sequence). The CDR3 spans 13 residues. Deletions cut 5 bases from V and 7 bases from J, with 12 bases between. In DNA form, the CDR3 reads TGTGCCAGCAGTGCCTCCGGGACAAATGAGCAGTTCTTC. This encodes CASSASGTNEQFF.

Of note for this clone: Germline and junction disagree at one end, which may indicate a read error. The chain links TRBV30 to TRBJ1-4; D is ambiguous. CDR3 size: 12 residues. Looked up from germline, CDR1 is GTSNPN and CDR2 is SVGIG (reference sequence). Written as DNA, the CDR3 is TGTGCCTGGAGTAATGGGCAGCAGAACACCTATTTT. Translation gives CAWSNGQQNTYF.

The J gene is TRBJ1-2, the V gene TRBV6-5, with D unclear. The CDR3 is made up of 14 amino acids. The V gene lost 6 bases and the J gene lost 4 bases, with 15 bases spanning the gap. Germline values: CDR1 MNHEY, CDR2 SVGAGI. CDR3 coding DNA: TGTGCCAGCAGCCCCGGGGTTATCAGCTATGGCTACACCTTC. It codes for CASSPGVISYGYTF.

Worth noting for this clone: The germline gene is not matched at one end of the junction; a read error may be the cause. The chain carries TRBV7-9 and TRBJ1-2; perhaps TRBD1 as D (5 bases). Germline values: CDR1 SEHNR, CDR2 FQNEAQ (reference sequence). The CDR3 runs 15 residues. As DNA, the CDR3 is TGTTCCAGCAGCCCACCTGCGACAGTCAACTATGGCTACACCTTC. Its translation: CSSSPPATVNYGYTF.

V and J are TRBV7-9 and TRBJ2-5, with a tentative D call TRBD1 (6 bases). V lost 3 bases and J 3 bases, leaving 17 bases between the germline ends. CDR1 SEHNR and CDR2 FQNEAQ come from the germline V gene (reference sequence). The CDR3 contains 16 residues. The CDR3 spells CASSFAGQRKKETQYF. DNA of the CDR3: TGTGCCAGCAGCTTCGCAGGACAGCGAAAGAAAGAGACCCAGTACTTC.